Listed here are 2 T cell receptor beta chains from one sample, sequenced in a study of T cell repertoires in cytomegalovirus infection. Using its own MiXCR run on the reads, TCRdb lists one record per CDR3 protein. This sample has 250,000 to 300,000 distinct CDR3 sequences, with about 26% found just once. The sequencing sample was made of PBMCs. The source is a human donor in good health (CMV status not recorded). Some clones in this sample may be carry-over from other donors' samples.

In the case of this clonotype: This may stem from a read error, because a much larger clone lies one nucleotide away. The CDR3 nucleotides are TGTGTCAGCAGCCAAAACATGAACACTGAAGCTTTCTTT. Protein sequence: CVSSQNMNTEAFF. The chain is built from TRBV7-2 and TRBJ1-1, with D uncertain. CDR3 length: 13 amino acids. Germline V gene sequence: CDR1 SGHTA, CDR2 FQGNSA.

This clonotype was found a few times. The conserved closing phenylalanine or tryptophan is absent in this CDR3, likely reflecting a read error. Because the CDR3's place on the DNA is in doubt, the DNA is left out and the CDR3 is given as listed by TCRdb. The chain combines TRBV6-1 with TRBJ2-1; the table's D gene call, TRBD2, was not cross checked with the DNA. The CDR3 is 13 residues long, counting both termini. Germline V gene lookup returns CDR1 MNHNS and CDR2 SASEGT. CDR3 loop: CASSERTSGRKAA.